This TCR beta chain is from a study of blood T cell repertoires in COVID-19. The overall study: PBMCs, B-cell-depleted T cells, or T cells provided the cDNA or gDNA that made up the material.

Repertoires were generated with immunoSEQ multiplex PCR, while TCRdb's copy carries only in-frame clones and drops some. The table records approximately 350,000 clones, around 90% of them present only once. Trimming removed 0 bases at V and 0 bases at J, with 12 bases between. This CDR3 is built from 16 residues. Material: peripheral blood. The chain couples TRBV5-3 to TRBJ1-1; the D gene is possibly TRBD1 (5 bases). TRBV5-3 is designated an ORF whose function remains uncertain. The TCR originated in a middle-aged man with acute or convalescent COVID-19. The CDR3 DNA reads TGTGCCAGAAGCTTGGTTATGGACAAAATGAACACTGAAGCTTTCTTT. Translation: CARSLVMDKMNTEAFF.